This is a list of T cell receptor beta chains from one sample in a study of T cells in Graves' hyperthyroidism and ophthalmopathy. TCRdb re-derived calls from the multiplex PCR reads in MiXCR, one entry per CDR3 protein. Here the sample spans some 720,000 distinct CDR3 sequences, around 17% being singletons. Material: blood. These receptors originate from a man aged 18 to 30 with Graves' hyperthyroidism. Each CDR3 is given with its conserved first and last residue. The D gene is left open where the match is weak. Size is stated for part of the rows, as once, few or many counts, or as a class when the clone is expanded.

abundance | d_gene | j_gene | v_gene | CDR3aa | CDR3nt
. | . | TRBJ2-7 | TRBV6-1 | CATRRGQASYEQYF | TGTGCCACAAGGAGAGGGCAGGCTTCCTACGAGCAGTACTTC
many | TRBD2 | TRBJ2-7 | TRBV30 | CAWSGGLAGNYEQYF | TGTGCCTGGAGTGGGGGACTAGCGGGAAACTACGAGCAGTACTTC
many | TRBD2 | TRBJ2-3 | TRBV28 | CASSSSGVGTDTQYF | TGTGCCAGCAGTTCTAGCGGAGTCGGTACAGATACGCAGTATTTT
few | . | TRBJ2-1 | TRBV20-1 | CSARDQEASNEQFF | TGCAGTGCTAGAGATCAGGAGGCCAGCAATGAGCAGTTCTTC
many | . | TRBJ1-5 | TRBV5-1 | CASSHDSNQPQHF | TGCGCCAGCAGCCATGACAGCAATCAGCCCCAGCATTTT
. | . | TRBJ2-7 | TRBV6-1 | CASRGDTTYEQYF | TGTGCCAGCAGGGGGGACACGACCTACGAGCAGTACTTC
. | TRBD1 | TRBJ2-7 | TRBV7-9 | CASTFGQGIYEQYF | TGTGCCAGCACATTTGGACAGGGTATCTACGAGCAGTACTTC
many | . | TRBJ2-7 | TRBV12-3/TRBV12-4 | CASSFRRVRLHEQYF | TGTGCCAGCAGTTTCCGCAGGGTCCGCCTCCACGAGCAGTACTTC
. | . | TRBJ2-2 | TRBV24-1 | CATSDFSGGTRELFF | TGTGCCACCAGTGATTTTTCGGGGGGCACCAGGGAGCTGTTTTTT
. | . | TRBJ2-7 | TRBV3-1 | CASSQEAEGYEQYF | TGTGCCAGCAGCCAAGAGGCAGAGGGCTACGAGCAGTACTTC
many | TRBD2 | TRBJ2-7 | TRBV7-2 | CASSLELAGYEQYF | TGTGCCAGCAGCTTAGAACTAGCGGGATACGAGCAGTACTTC
. | TRBD2 | TRBJ2-2 | TRBV12-3/TRBV12-4 | CASNDEGGTGELFF | TGTGCCAGCAATGACGAGGGAGGGACCGGGGAGCTGTTTTTT
many | . | TRBJ2-7 | TRBV18 | CASSPRTDYEQYF | TGTGCCAGCAGCCCCAGGACAGACTACGAGCAGTACTTC
many | . | TRBJ2-7 | TRBV28 | CASSLLGRAYEQYF | TGTGCCAGCAGTTTATTGGGCCGAGCCTACGAGCAGTACTTC
many | . | TRBJ2-3 | TRBV27 | CASSLRGDTQYF | TGTGCCAGCAGTTTAAGGGGGGATACGCAGTATTTT
many | TRBD1 | TRBJ2-6 | TRBV6-1 | CASSEGTAPGANVLTF | TGTGCCAGCAGTGAGGGGACAGCGCCTGGGGCCAACGTCCTGACTTTC
few | . | TRBJ1-6 | TRBV7-9 | CASSHQVGGVEAPLHF | TGTGCCAGCAGCCACCAAGTGGGAGGGGTCGAGGCACCCCTCCACTTT
many | . | TRBJ2-5 | TRBV11-1 | CASSLGRRTQYF | TGTGCCAGCAGCTTAGGACGGCGGACCCAGTACTTC
. | . | TRBJ1-3 | TRBV6-2/TRBV6-3 | CASSRTYPRGSSGNTIYF | TGTGCCAGCAGCCGAACCTACCCCCGTGGCAGCTCTGGAAACACCATATATTTT
. | TRBD1 | TRBJ1-1 | TRBV6-1 | CASSPTGGLDTEAFF | TGTGCCAGCAGTCCGACAGGGGGATTGGACACTGAAGCTTTCTTT
. | . | TRBJ1-4 | TRBV9 | CASSVGGRGRTNEKLFF | TGTGCCAGCAGCGTAGGAGGGAGGGGACGGACTAATGAAAAACTGTTTTTT
many | . | TRBJ2-7 | TRBV28 | CASSLTGPVLSSYEQYF | TGTGCCAGCAGTTTGACGGGGCCCGTTCTGAGCTCCTACGAGCAGTACTTC
. | . | TRBJ1-2 | TRBV19 | CASRVPYYGYTF | TGTGCCAGCAGGGTTCCCTACTATGGCTACACCTTC
many | . | TRBJ1-5 | TRBV27 | CASTQARGGNQPQHF | TGTGCCAGCACCCAAGCCAGGGGTGGGAATCAGCCCCAGCATTTT
. | . | TRBJ1-4 | TRBV5-1 | CASSLDMQGANEKLFF | TGCGCCAGCAGCTTGGATATGCAGGGTGCTAATGAAAAACTGTTTTTT
many | . | TRBJ1-2 | TRBV20-1 | CSAMQGRDYGYTF | TGCAGTGCTATGCAGGGACGGGACTATGGCTACACCTTC
. | TRBD2 | TRBJ2-4 | TRBV6-2/TRBV6-3 | CASSSRDYKNIQYF | TGTGCCAGCAGTTCCCGGGACTACAAAAACATTCAGTACTTC
few | TRBD2 | TRBJ2-1 | TRBV4-1 | CASSQSGLGAYNEQFF | TGCGCCAGCAGCCAAAGCGGACTAGGGGCCTACAATGAGCAGTTCTTC
many | . | TRBJ2-7 | TRBV12-3/TRBV12-4 | CASSFAPGSSHEQYF | TGTGCCAGCAGTTTTGCCCCAGGGAGTTCGCACGAGCAGTACTTC
many | TRBD2 | TRBJ2-5 | TRBV12-3/TRBV12-4 | CASSGLIAGTQYF | TGTGCCAGCAGTGGACTCATAGCGGGAACCCAGTACTTC